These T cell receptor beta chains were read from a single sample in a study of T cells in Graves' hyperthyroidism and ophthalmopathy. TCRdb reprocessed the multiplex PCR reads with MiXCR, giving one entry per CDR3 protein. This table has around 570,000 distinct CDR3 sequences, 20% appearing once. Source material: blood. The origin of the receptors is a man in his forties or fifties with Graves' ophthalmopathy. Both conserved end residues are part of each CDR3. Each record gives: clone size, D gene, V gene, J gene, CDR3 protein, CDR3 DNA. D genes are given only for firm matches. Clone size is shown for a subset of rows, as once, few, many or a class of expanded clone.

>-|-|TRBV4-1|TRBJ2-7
CASSQGAGPYEQYF
TGCGCCAGCAGCCAAGGGGCAGGGCCCTACGAGCAGTACTTC
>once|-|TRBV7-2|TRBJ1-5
CASSLAVLGNVAESNQPQHF
TGTGCCAGCAGCTTAGCCGTCTTAGGGAACGTCGCTGAAAGCAATCAGCCCCAGCATTTT
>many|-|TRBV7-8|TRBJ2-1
CASSAHYEQFF
TGTGCCAGCAGCGCACACTATGAGCAGTTCTTC
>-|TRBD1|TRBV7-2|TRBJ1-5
CASSVGQGAYQPQHF
TGTGCCAGCAGCGTCGGACAGGGGGCTTACCAGCCCCAGCATTTT
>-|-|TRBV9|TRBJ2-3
CASSDRITRSVDTQYF
TGTGCCAGCAGCGACCGCATTACTAGGAGTGTAGATACGCAGTATTTT
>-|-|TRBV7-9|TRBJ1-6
CAFAPGRDSPLHF
TGTGCCTTCGCGCCGGGCCGGGATTCACCCCTCCACTTT
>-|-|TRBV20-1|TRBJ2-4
CSARDTPVVDIQYF
TGCAGTGCTAGAGATACACCGGTTGTGGACATTCAGTACTTC
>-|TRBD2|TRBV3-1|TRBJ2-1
CASTYSGGAVEQFF
TGTGCCAGCACTTATAGCGGGGGGGCAGTAGAGCAGTTCTTC
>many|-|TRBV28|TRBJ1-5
CASTGGNSNQPQHF
TGTGCCAGCACGGGGGGGAATAGCAATCAGCCCCAGCATTTT
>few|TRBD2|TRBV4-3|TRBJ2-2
CASSQALAGARTGELFF
TGCGCCAGCAGCCAAGCCCTAGCGGGTGCCCGGACCGGGGAGCTGTTTTTT
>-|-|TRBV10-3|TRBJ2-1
CAIRTGTPTNEQFF
TGTGCCATCAGAACCGGGACCCCAACGAATGAGCAGTTCTTC
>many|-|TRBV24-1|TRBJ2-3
CATSETRTRLTDTQYF
TGTGCCACCAGTGAAACCCGGACCCGACTCACAGATACGCAGTATTTT
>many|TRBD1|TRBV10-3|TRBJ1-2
CAISEVGQGIRGYTF
TGTGCCATCAGTGAAGTTGGACAGGGCATACGTGGCTACACCTTC
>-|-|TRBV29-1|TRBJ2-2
CSVSRDRYTGELFF
TGCAGCGTTTCAAGGGACCGCTACACCGGGGAGCTGTTTTTT
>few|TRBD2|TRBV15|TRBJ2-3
CATSRVSGGITDTQYF
TGTGCCACCAGCAGAGTTAGCGGGGGTATCACAGATACGCAGTATTTT
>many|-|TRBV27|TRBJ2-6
CASSSRGSGANVLTF
TGTGCCAGCAGTTCCCGGGGATCTGGGGCCAACGTCCTGACTTTC
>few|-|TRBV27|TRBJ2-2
CASRGLPIGELFF
TGTGCCAGCAGGGGACTCCCGATCGGGGAGCTGTTTTTT
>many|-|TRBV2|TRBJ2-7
CASSGSEQYF
TGTGCCAGCAGTGGATCAGAGCAGTACTTC
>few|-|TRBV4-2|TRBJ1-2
CASSQRASGDNYGYTF
TGTGCCAGCAGCCAAAGAGCGTCCGGTGATAACTATGGCTACACCTTC
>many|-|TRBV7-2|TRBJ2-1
CASSLAFYEQFF
TGTGCCAGCAGCTTAGCGTTTTATGAGCAGTTCTTC